Listed below are T cell receptor beta chains from one sample, sequenced in a study of T-cell memory formation after mild COVID-19. One entry per CDR3 protein, called by TCRdb with MiXCR from the 5' RACE reads. The sample has some 450,000 distinct CDR3 sequences; 15% to 20% are singletons. The material sequenced was PBMCs or a T cell subset sorted from them (not recorded which). Source of these receptors: an adult woman who had mild COVID-19 (a few samples of this study predate the infection). Cell type and time point are not known. Each CDR3 is given with its conserved first and last residue. The order of the fields is CDR3 protein, CDR3 DNA, clone size, V gene, J gene, D gene. D genes are given only for firm matches. A row's size may be missing; if present it is once, few, many or a size class.

CASSLAHGNNSPLHF	TGTGCCAGCAGCTTAGCCCACGGGAATAATTCACCCCTCCACTTT	.	TRBV11-3	TRBJ1-6	.
CASSPGTGETQYF	TGCGCCAGCAGTCCCGGGACCGGGGAGACCCAGTACTTC	.	TRBV5-1	TRBJ2-5	.
CASSFSLRANYGYTF	TGTGCCAGCAGCTTTTCCCTACGGGCTAACTATGGCTACACCTTC	.	TRBV7-6	TRBJ1-2	.
CSASPSPGTDTQYF	TGCAGTGCTAGCCCCTCGCCCGGCACAGATACGCAGTATTTT	.	TRBV20-1	TRBJ2-3	.
CASSPRGAYEQYF	TGTGCCAGCAGCCCACGGGGGGCCTACGAGCAGTACTTC	few	TRBV7-9	TRBJ2-7	TRBD2
CASSSSEEQYF	TGTGCCAGCTCTTCGTCGGAAGAGCAGTACTTC	.	TRBV18	TRBJ2-7	.
CASSPQGPGTEAFF	TGTGCCAGCAGCCCCCAGGGCCCGGGCACTGAAGCTTTCTTT	.	TRBV7-3	TRBJ1-1	.
CATSDLRTYEQYF	TGTGCCACCAGTGATTTGCGCACCTACGAGCAGTACTTC	few	TRBV24-1	TRBJ2-7	.
CSVDRQRSGTEAFF	TGCAGCGTTGACAGACAGAGAAGTGGCACTGAAGCTTTCTTT	few	TRBV29-1	TRBJ1-1	.
CASSVGQVSGNTIYF	TGTGCCAGCAGTGTAGGACAGGTCTCTGGAAACACCATATATTTT	few	TRBV25-1	TRBJ1-3	TRBD1
CATKASMGEQFF	TGTGCCACCAAGGCCTCGATGGGTGAGCAGTTCTTC	few	TRBV24-1	TRBJ2-1	.
CSVTALVYGYTF	TGCAGCGTTACCGCCCTAGTCTATGGCTACACCTTC	few	TRBV29-1	TRBJ1-2	.
CASSLRQSGADTQYF	TGTGCCAGCAGCCTAAGACAGTCCGGTGCAGATACGCAGTATTTT	.	TRBV28	TRBJ2-3	.
CASSLRRQGSNTEAFF	TGTGCCAGCAGCTTGCGGCGACAGGGGTCGAACACTGAAGCTTTCTTT	.	TRBV5-5	TRBJ1-1	TRBD1
CASSLVASEQYF	TGTGCCAGCAGCTTAGTAGCGAGCGAGCAGTACTTC	.	TRBV7-9	TRBJ2-7	.
CASSLVFSGPSALFF	TGTGCCAGCAGCTTAGTGTTTTCCGGCCCATCGGCGCTGTTTTTT	.	TRBV11-2	TRBJ2-2	.
CASSYQDRRGEQYF	TGTGCCAGCAGTTACCAGGACAGGCGAGGCGAGCAGTACTTC	.	TRBV6-2/TRBV6-3	TRBJ2-7	TRBD1
CSASLRDEGLYEQYF	TGCAGTGCTAGCCTGAGGGACGAGGGGTTGTACGAGCAGTACTTC	few	TRBV20-1	TRBJ2-7	.